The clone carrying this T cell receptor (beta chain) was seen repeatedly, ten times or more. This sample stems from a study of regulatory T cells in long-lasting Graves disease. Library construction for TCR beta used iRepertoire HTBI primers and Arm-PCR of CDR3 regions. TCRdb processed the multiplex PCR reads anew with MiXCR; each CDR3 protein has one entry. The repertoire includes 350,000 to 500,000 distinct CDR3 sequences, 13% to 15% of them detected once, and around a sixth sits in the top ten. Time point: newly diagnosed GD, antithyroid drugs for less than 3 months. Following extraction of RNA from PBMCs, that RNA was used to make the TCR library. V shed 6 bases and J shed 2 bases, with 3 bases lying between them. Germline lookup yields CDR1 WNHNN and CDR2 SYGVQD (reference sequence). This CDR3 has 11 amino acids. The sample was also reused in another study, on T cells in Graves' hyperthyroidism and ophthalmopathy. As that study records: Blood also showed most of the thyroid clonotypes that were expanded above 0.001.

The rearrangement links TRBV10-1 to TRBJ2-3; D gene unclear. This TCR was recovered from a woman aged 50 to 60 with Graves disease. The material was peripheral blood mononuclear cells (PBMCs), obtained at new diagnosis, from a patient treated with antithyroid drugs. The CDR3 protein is CASSDTDTQYF. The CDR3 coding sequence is TGCGCCAGCAGCGACACAGATACGCAGTATTTT.